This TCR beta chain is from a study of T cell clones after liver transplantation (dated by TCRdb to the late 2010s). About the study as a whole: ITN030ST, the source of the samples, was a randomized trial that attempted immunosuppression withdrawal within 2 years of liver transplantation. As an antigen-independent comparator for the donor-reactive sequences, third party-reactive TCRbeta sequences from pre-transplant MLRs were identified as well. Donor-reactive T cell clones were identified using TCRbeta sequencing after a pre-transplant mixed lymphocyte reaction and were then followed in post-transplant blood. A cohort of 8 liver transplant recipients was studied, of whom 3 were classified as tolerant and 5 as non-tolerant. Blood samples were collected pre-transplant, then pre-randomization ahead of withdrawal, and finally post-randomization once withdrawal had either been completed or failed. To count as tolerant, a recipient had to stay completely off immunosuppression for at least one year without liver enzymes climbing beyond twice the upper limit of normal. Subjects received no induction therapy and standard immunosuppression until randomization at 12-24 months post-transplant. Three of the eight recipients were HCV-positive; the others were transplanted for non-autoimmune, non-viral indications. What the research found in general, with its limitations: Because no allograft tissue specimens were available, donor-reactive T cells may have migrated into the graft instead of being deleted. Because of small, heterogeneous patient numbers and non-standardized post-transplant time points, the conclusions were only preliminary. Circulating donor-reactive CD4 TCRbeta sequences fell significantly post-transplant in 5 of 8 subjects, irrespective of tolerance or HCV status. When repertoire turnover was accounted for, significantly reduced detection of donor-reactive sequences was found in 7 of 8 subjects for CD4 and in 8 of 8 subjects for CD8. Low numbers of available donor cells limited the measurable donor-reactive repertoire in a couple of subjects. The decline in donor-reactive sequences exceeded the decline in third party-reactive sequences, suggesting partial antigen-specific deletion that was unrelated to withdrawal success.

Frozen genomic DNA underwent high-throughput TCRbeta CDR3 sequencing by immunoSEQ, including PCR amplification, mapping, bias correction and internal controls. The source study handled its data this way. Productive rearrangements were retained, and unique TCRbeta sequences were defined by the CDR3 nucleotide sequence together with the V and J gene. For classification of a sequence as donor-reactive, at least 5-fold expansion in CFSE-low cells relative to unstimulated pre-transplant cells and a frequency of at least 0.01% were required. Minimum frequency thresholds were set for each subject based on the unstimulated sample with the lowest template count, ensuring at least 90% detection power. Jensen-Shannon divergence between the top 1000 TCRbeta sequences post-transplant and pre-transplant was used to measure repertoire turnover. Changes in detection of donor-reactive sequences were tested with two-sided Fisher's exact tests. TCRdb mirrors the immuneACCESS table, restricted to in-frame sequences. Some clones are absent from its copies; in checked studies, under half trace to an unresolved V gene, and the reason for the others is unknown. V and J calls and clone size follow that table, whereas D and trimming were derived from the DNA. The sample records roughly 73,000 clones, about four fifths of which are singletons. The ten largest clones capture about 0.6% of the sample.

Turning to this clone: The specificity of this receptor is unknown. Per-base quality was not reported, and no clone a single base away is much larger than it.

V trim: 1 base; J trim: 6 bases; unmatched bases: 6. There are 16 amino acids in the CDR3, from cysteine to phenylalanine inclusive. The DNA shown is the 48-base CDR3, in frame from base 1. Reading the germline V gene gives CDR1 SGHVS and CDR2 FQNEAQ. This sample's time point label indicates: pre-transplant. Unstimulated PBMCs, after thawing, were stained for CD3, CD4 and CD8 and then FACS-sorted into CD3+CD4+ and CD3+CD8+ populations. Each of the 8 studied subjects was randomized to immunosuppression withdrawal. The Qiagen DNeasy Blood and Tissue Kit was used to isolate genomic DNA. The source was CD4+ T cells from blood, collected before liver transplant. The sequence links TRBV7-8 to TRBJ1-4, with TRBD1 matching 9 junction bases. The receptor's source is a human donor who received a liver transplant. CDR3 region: CASSLVVGQGDEKLFF. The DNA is TGTGCCAGCAGCTTAGTAGTGGGACAGGGTGATGAAAAACTGTTTTTT.